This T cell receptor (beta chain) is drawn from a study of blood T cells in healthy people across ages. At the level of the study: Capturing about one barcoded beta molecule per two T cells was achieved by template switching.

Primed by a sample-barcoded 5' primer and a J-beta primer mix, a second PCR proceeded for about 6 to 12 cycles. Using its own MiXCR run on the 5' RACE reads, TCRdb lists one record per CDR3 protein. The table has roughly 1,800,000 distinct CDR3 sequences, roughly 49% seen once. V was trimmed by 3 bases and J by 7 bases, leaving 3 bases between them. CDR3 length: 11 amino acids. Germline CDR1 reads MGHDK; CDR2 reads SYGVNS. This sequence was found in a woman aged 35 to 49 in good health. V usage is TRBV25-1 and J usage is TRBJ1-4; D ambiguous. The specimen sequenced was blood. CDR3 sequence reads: CASSDGEKLFF. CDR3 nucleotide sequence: TGTGCCAGCAGTGATGGTGAAAAACTGTTTTTT.